Shown below are 18 T cell receptor beta chains from a single sample sequenced in a study of cytomegalovirus exposure and HLA in healthy donors. TCRdb's copy holds only in-frame clones and misses some; the assay was immunoSEQ multiplex PCR. The repertoire holds approximately 270,000 clones, with 90% as singletons. Sequenced: PBMCs. The receptors come from a woman under 30 in good health and CMV-seronegative.

CDR3 nucleotides: TGCGCCAGCAGCGGGAAGGGGGCTCCCAACACCGGGGAGCTGTTTTTT. Translating gives CASSGKGAPNTGELFF. This chain connects TRBV5-1 to TRBJ2-2; 7 bases are a match to TRBD1. Trimming at V came to 4 bases and at J to 2 bases, leaving 8 bases not matched to a gene. Germline lookup yields CDR1 SGHRS and CDR2 YFSETQ. This CDR3 is built from 16 residues.

J is TRBJ2-7 and V is TRBV2, with D tentatively TRBD1 (5 bases). Germline V gene lookup returns CDR1 SNHLY and CDR2 FYNNEI. Trimming removed 4 bases from V and 9 bases from J, with 16 bases in between. This CDR3 comprises 13 residues. The CDR3 DNA sequence: TGTGCCAGCAGTGTGACAGCGCCCTGGGGGCAGTACTTC. Translation: CASSVTAPWGQYF.

This chain joins TRBV6-5 and TRBJ2-7; D perhaps matches TRBD1 (5 bases). The V gene lost 6 bases and the J gene lost 3 bases, with 15 bases spanning the gap. The germline V gene encodes CDR1 MNHEY and CDR2 SVGAGI. CDR3 length equals 14 residues. The CDR3, as DNA: TGTGCCAGCAGCATGGGAAGGGGCGGCTACGAGCAGTACTTC. Protein: CASSMGRGGYEQYF.

This chain uses TRBV25-1 with TRBJ2-1; 12 nucleotides align to TRBD2. The CDR3 runs to 14 residues. Germline V CDR1 and CDR2: MGHDK, SYGVNS. The V gene end was trimmed by 4 bases and the J gene end by 9 bases; junction bases not matched to a gene: 4. The CDR3, as DNA: TGTGCCAGCAGTGGACTAGCGGGGGCTAGTGAGCAGTTCTTC. Translation: CASSGLAGASEQFF.

This clone was found a few times. The chain links TRBV5-1 to TRBJ1-2; TRBD1 matches 8 bases. The CDR3 has 14 amino acids. Unmatched junction bases numbered 3, after V lost 1 base and J lost 4 bases. The germline gives CDR1 SGHRS, CDR2 YFSETQ. The CDR3 bases are TGCGCCAGCAGCTTGAGGACAGGGCTCTATGGCTACACCTTC. It is translated as CASSLRTGLYGYTF.

This clone turned up a few times. This chain joins TRBV30 and TRBJ1-2; D is undetermined. V lost 4 bases and J 8 bases, leaving 11 bases between the germline ends. The CDR3 spans 11 residues. CDR1 GTSNPN and CDR2 SVGIG come from the germline V gene (reference sequence). The CDR3 region has the DNA TGTGCCTGGACGGATGGGAGAGGCTACACCTTC. Translating it yields CAWTDGRGYTF.

The chain joins TRBV28 to TRBJ2-5; perhaps TRBD2 as D (6 bases). V was cut by 7 bases and J by 4 bases, with 10 bases left in between. Germline V gene sequence: CDR1 MDHEN, CDR2 SYDVKM. The CDR3 consists of 12 residues. CDR3: CASKGGGETQYF. The CDR3 DNA reads TGTGCCAGCAAGGGAGGCGGAGAGACCCAGTACTTC.

V is TRBV18 and J is TRBJ1-5; 8 bases agree with TRBD1. Looked up from germline, CDR1 is KGHSH and CDR2 is LQKENI. V gave up 6 bases and J gave up 6 bases; unmatched junction bases: 10. The CDR3 consists of 15 residues. CDR3 sequence reads: CASSTRQGQVQPQHF. The CDR3 DNA follows: TGTGCCAGCTCCACGCGACAGGGGCAAGTTCAGCCCCAGCATTTT. The variable domain in full, completed from reference TRBV18 and TRBJ1-5, reads NAGVMQNPRHLVRRRGQEARLRCSPMKGHSHVYWYRQLPEEGLKFMVYLQKENIIDESGMPKERFSAEFPKEGPSILRIQQVVRGDSAAYFCASSTRQGQVQPQHFGDGTRLSIL.

The chain uses TRBV4-1 and TRBJ2-3, with TRBD1 identical over 7 bases. The germline V gene has CDR1 MGHRA and CDR2 YSYEKL. V was pared by 4 bases and J by 6 bases, with 4 bases of the junction left unmatched. The CDR3 consists of 13 residues. Here the CDR3 reads CASSLGQADTQYF. DNA of the CDR3: TGCGCCAGCAGCCTAGGACAGGCGGATACGCAGTATTTT.

The rearrangement joins TRBV6-6 to TRBJ2-5; D possibly corresponds to TRBD1 (6 bases). CDR1 is MNHNY and CDR2 is SVGAGI in the germline V gene (reference sequence). There are 14 residues in the CDR3. Deletions cut 7 bases from V and 2 bases from J, with 14 bases between. The CDR3 sequence is CASTRTGSQETQYF. The DNA for the CDR3 is TGTGCCAGCACGCGAACAGGGTCTCAAGAGACCCAGTACTTC.

Notes on this clone: One end of the junction fails to match germline, which may point to a read error. This chain uses TRBV7-7 with TRBJ2-2; D gene uncertain. The V gene's germline CDR1 is SSHAT and CDR2 FNYEAQ (reference sequence). There are 15 residues in the CDR3. The CDR3 loop reads CASSLAAGNTGELFF. The CDR3 nucleotides read TGTGCTAGCAGCTTAGCCGCAGGGAACACCGGGGAGCTGTTTTTT. Filled out from reference TRBV7-7 and TRBJ2-2, the complete variable domain reads GAGVSQSPRYKVTKRGQDVTLRCDPISSHATLYWYQQALGQGPEFLTYFNYEAQPDKSGLPSDRFSAERPEGSISTLTIQRTEQRDSAMYRCASSLAAGNTGELFFGEGSRLTVL.

The chain uses TRBV18 and TRBJ2-5, with D unclear. The CDR3 totals 13 residues. Germline V gives CDR1 KGHSH, CDR2 LQKENI. V dropped 4 bases and J dropped 0 bases, with 6 bases sitting between them. This CDR3 reads CASSLANQETQYF. The CDR3 DNA sequence: TGTGCCAGCTCACTTGCGAACCAAGAGACCCAGTACTTC.

The chain uses TRBV5-1 and TRBJ1-2; the D is unclear. Germline CDR1 and CDR2: SGHRS and YFSETQ. V lost 0 bases to trimming and J lost 8 bases, with 11 bases between them. This CDR3 comprises 13 residues. The CDR3 here is CASSLGIRQGYTF. The CDR3 nucleotides read TGCGCCAGCAGCTTGGGGATCAGGCAAGGCTACACCTTC.

The chain has TRBV15 and TRBJ2-5, with 8 bases that match TRBD2. Germline-derived CDR1 and CDR2 are LNHNV and YYDKDF (reference sequence). The trim removed 4 bases at V and 3 bases at J, leaving 10 bases unmatched. The CDR3 is 16 residues long. Written as DNA, the CDR3 is TGTGCCACCAGCATAGAGAGCGGGGGCGGCAAAGAGACCCAGTACTTC. Translating gives CATSIESGGGKETQYF.

CDR3 nucleotides: TGTGCCAGCTCACCAGGGACAAGGAACACTGAAGCTTTCTTT. Its translation: CASSPGTRNTEAFF. The rearrangement uses TRBV18 and TRBJ1-1; weak D call: TRBD1 (6 bases). V lost 2 bases to trimming and J lost 1 base, with 8 bases between them. The CDR3 contains 14 residues. Germline V gene lookup returns CDR1 KGHSH and CDR2 LQKENI.

J is TRBJ1-1 and V is TRBV28; D unclear. Per germline, CDR1 MDHEN and CDR2 SYDVKM. The CDR3 has 13 residues. V was clipped by 2 bases and J by 5 bases, with 9 bases between them. Written as DNA, the CDR3 is TGTGCCAGCAGTTTAGAGGGATGGACTGAAGCTTTCTTT. It translates to CASSLEGWTEAFF.

The chain links TRBV7-8 to TRBJ1-5; 8 nucleotides align to TRBD1. The CDR3 sequence is 16 residues long. CDR1 is SGHVS, CDR2 FQNEAQ, per germline. J lost 2 bases, V lost 4 bases, and 7 bases had no gene match. CDR3 loop: CASSSTGQGRNQPQHF. The CDR3 coding sequence is TGTGCCAGCAGCTCTACCGGACAGGGACGCAATCAGCCCCAGCATTTT. The full variable domain, with the rest looked up from reference TRBV7-8 and TRBJ1-5, is GAGVSQSPRYKVAKRGQDVALRCDPISGHVSLFWYQQALGQGPEFLTYFQNEAQLDKSGLPSDRFFAERPEGSVSTLKIQRTQQEDSAVYLCASSSTGQGRNQPQHFGDGTRLSIL.

V gene TRBV7-6 combines with J gene TRBJ2-3; 7 bases fit TRBD2. This CDR3 has 16 residues. With V trimmed by 1 base and J by 2 bases, 6 bases remained unmatched. Germline CDR1 and CDR2: SGHVS and FNYEAQ. CDR3 bases: TGTGCCAGCAGCTTAGTGTCCGGGGGGTTCACAGATACGCAGTATTTT. Protein product: CASSLVSGGFTDTQYF. Filled out from reference TRBV7-6 and TRBJ2-3, the complete variable domain reads GAGVSQSPRYKVTKRGQDVALRCDPISGHVSLYWYRQALGQGPEFLTYFNYEAQQDKSGLPNDRFSAERPEGSISTLTIQRTEQRDSAMYRCASSLVSGGFTDTQYFGPGTRLTVL.